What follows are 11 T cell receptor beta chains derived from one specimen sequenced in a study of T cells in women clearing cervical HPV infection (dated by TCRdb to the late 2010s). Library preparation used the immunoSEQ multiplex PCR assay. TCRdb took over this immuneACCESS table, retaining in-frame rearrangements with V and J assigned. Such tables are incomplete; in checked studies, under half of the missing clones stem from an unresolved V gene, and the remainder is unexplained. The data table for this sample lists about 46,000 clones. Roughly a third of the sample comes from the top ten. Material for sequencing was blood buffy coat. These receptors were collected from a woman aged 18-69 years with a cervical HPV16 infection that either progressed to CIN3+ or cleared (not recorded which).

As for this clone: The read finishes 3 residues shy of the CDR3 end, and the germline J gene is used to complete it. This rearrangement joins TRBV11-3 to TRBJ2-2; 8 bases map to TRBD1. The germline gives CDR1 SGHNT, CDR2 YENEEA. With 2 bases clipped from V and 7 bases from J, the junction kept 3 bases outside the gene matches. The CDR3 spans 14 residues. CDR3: CASSLSGGNGELFF. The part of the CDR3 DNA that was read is TGTGCCAGCAGCTTATCAGGGGGCAACGGGGAG.

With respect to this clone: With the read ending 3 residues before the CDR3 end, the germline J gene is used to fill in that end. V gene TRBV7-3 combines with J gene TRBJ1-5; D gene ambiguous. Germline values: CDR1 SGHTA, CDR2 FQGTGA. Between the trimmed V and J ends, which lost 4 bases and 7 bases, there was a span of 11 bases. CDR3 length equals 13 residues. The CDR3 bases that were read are TGTGCCAGCAGCTCAAGTCTCGGGCAGCCC. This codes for CASSSSLGQP. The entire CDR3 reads CASSSSLGQPQHF.

The CDR3 bases that were read are TGCGCCAGCAGCGTGGATGGACAGGAAAATTCACCC. Residues: CASSVDGQENSP. The full CDR3 is CASSVDGQENSPLHF. The gene calls are TRBV5-1 and TRBJ1-6, with TRBD1 matching over 7 bases. The CDR3 end lies 3 residues beyond the end of the read and is filled in from the germline J gene. CDR1 and CDR2 (germline): SGHRS, YFSETQ. The CDR3 is 15 amino acids. The V segment lost 4 bases and the J segment 7 bases; nucleotides outside the gene matches: 8.

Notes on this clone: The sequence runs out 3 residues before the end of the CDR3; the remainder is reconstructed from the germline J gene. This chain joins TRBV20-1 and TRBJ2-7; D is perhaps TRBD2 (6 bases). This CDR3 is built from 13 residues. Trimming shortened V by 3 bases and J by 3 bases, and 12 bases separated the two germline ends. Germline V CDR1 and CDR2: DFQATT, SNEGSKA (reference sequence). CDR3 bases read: TGCAGTGCTAGCGCGCGGGACTTCTACGAG. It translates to CSASARDFYE. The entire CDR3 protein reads CSASARDFYEQYF.

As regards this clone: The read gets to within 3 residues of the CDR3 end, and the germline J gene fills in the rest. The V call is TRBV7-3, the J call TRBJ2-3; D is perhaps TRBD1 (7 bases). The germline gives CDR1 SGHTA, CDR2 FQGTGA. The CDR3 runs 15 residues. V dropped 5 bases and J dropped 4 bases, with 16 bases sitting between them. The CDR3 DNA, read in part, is TGTGCCAGCAGCCTCGGAGGGGGCTATGCAGATACG. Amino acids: CASSLGGGYADT. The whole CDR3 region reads CASSLGGGYADTQYF.

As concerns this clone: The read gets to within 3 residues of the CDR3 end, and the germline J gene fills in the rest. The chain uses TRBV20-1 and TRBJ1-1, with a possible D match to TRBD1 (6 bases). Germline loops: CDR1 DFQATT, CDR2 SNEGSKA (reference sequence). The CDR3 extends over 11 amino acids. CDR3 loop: CSAAGDPRAFF. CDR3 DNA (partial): TGCAGTGCGGCAGGGGACCCCCGA.

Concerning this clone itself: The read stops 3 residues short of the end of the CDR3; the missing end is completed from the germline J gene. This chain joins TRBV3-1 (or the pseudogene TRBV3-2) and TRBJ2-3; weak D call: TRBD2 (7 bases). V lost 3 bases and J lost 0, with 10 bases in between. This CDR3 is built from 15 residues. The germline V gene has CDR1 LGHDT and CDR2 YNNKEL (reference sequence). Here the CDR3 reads CASSQGGGSTDTQYF. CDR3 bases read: TGTGCCAGCAGCCAGGGAGGGGGAAGCACAGATACG.

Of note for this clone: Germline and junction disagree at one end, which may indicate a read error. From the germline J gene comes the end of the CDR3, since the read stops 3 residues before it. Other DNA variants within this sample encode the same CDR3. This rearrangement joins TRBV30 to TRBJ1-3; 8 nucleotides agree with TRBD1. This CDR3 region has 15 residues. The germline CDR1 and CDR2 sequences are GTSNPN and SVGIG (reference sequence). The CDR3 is CAWSSDRGTGNTIYF. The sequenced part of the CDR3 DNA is TGTGCCTGGAGTTCCGACAGGGGAACGGGAAACACT.

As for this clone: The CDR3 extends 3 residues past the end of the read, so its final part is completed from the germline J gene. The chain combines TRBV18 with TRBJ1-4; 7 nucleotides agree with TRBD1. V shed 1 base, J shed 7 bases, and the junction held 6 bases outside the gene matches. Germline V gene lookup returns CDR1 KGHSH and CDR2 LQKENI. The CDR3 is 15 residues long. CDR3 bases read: TGTGCCAGCTCACCACAGACAGGGATCGGTGAAAAA. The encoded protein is CASSPQTGIGEK. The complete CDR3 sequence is CASSPQTGIGEKLFF.

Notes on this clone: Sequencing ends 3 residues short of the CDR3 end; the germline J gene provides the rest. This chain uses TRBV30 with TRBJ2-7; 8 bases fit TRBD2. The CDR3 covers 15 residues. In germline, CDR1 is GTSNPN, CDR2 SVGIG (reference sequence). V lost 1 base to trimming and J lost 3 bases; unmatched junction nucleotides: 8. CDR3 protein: CAWSEEREIYYEQYF. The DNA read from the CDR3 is TGTGCCTGGAGTGAGGAGCGGGAGATCTACTACGAG.

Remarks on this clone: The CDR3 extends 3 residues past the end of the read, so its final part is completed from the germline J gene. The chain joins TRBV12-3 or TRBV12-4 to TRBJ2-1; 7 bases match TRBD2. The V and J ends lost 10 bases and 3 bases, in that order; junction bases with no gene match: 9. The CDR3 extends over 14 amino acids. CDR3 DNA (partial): TGTGCCACCGTAGGTCCTAGCGGCTACAATGAG. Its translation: CATVGPSGYNE. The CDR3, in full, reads CATVGPSGYNEQFF.